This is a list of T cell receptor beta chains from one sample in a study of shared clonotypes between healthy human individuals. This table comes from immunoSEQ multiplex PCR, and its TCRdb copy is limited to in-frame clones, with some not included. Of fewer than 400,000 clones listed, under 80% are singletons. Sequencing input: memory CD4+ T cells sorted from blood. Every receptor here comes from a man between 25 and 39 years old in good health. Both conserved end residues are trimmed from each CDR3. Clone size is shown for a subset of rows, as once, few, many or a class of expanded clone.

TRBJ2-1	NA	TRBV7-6	ASSEGRNHNEQF
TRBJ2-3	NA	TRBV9	ASSVGLAGVSDTQY
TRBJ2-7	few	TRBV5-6	ASSLGWDRDPNEQY
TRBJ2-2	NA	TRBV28	ASSLWRAGELF
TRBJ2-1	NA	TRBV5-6	ASSLATGGEQF
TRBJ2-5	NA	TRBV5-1	ASSQRDSAGETQY
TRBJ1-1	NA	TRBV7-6	ASSGQGNTEAF
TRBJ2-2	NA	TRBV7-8	ASRPGPNTGELF
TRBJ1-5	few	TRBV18	ASSPQANQPQH
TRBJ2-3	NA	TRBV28	ASSIRDGITDTQY
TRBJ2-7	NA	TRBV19	ASSTDREDEQY
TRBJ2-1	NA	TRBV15	ATRPTPSIDYNEQF
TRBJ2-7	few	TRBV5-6	ASSLSPVLPGQPTYEQY
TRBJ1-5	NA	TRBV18	ASSPIAGFQPQH
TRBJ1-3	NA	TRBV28	ASSSPGQTSGNTIY
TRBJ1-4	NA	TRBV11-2	ASSLATGLIEKLF
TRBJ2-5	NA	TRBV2	ASKGGTPLSGTQY
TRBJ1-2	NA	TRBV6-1	ASRTGVGGYT
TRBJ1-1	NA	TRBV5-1	ASSAEVAGEAF
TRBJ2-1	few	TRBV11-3	ASSSDRIGNEQF
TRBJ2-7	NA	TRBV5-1	ASSLLPAEQYEQY
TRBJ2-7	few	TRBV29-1	SVDSGSNYEQY
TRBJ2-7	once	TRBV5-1	ASSLLGTASYEQY
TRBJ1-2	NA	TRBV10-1	ASSEGPAGLTPYGYT
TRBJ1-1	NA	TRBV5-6	ASSRTTEAF
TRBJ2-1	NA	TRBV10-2	ASRRTVSSYNEQF
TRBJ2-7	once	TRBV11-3	ASSFRDRGREVSYEQY
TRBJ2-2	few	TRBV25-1	ASSNLRGAGELF
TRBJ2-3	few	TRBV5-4	ASSKSTSRSVNTQY
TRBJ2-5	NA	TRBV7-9	ASSLGQSYQETQY
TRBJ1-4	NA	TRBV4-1	ASSQGPGYNEKLF
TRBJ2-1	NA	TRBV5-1	ASSRMGNSDEQF
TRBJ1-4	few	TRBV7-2	ASSPGRGKGLF
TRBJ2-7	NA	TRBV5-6	ASSYRGLVGEGTEQY
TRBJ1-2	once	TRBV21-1	ASSPPHSPENYGYT
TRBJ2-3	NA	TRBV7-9	ASSLEADTQY
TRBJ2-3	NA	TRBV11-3	ASSVAAGGLDTQY
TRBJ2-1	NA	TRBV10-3	AISESAGGYNEQF
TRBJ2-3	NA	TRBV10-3	AISGTAAGSTDTQY